The following is a TCR beta chain sequence with its context. Library preparation (for TCRbeta) was performed with unique molecular identifiers. Using its own MiXCR run on the PCR reads, TCRdb lists one record per CDR3 protein. This sample has over 200,000 distinct CDR3 sequences, with around 9.5% found just once. This sample is drawn from a study of T-cell reconstitution after alpha-beta-depleted transplantation in children. V was pared by 3 bases and J by 5 bases, with 13 bases between. CDR3 length equals 13 residues. In germline, CDR1 is DFQATT, CDR2 SNEGSKA (reference sequence). The material sequenced was PBMCs from the stem cell graft donor, taken from the stem cell graft. This receptor was obtained from a human donor who donated a stem cell graft to a child with acute lymphoblastic leukemia. The chain has TRBV20-1 and TRBJ1-2; tentative D call: TRBD1 (6 bases). CDR3 DNA sequence: TGCAGTGCTAGTGGACAGAACTCATATGGCTACACCTTC. Residues: CSASGQNSYGYTF.